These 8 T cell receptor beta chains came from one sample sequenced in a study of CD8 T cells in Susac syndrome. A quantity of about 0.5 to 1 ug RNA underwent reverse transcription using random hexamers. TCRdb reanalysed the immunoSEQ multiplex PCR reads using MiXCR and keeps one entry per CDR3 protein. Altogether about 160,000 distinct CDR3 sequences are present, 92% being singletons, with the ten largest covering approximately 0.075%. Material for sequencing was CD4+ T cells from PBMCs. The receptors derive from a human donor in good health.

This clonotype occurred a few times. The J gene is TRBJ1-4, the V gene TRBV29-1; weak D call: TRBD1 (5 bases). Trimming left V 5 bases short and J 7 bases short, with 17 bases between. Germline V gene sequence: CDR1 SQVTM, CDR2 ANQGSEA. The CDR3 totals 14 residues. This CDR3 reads CSVKQRQGIEKLFF. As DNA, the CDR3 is TGCAGCGTTAAACAGCGCCAGGGAATTGAAAAACTGTTTTTT.

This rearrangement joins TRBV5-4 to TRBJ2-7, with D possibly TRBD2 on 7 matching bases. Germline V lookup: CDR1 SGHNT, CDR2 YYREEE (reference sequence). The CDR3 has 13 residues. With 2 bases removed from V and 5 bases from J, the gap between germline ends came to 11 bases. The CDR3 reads CASSLKGGHEQYF. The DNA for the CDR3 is TGTGCCAGCAGCTTAAAGGGGGGGCACGAGCAGTACTTC.

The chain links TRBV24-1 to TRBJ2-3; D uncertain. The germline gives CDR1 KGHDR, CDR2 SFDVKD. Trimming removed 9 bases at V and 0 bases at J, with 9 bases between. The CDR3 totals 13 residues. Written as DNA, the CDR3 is TGTGCCACCCTGGACGGGAGCACAGATACGCAGTATTTT. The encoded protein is CATLDGSTDTQYF.

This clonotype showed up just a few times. The CDR3 nucleotides read TGCGCCAGCAGCCAAGAGCGAACAGGCGGTGGCTACACCTTC. This codes for CASSQERTGGGYTF. J is TRBJ1-2 and V is TRBV4-1, with a tentative D call TRBD1 (5 bases). Between the trimmed V and J ends, which lost 0 bases and 7 bases, there was a span of 12 bases. The CDR3 spans 14 residues. The germline V gene has CDR1 MGHRA and CDR2 YSYEKL.

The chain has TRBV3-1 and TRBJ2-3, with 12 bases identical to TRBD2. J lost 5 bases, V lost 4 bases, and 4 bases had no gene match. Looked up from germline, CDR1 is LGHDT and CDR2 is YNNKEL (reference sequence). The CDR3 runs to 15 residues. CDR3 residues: CASSLLAGGVDTQYF. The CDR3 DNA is TGTGCCAGCAGCCTACTAGCGGGAGGAGTAGATACGCAGTATTTT.

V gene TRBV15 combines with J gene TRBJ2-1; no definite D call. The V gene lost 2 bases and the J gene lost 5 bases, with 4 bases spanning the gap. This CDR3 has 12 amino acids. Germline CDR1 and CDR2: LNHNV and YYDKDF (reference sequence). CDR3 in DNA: TGTGCCACCAGCAGACCTAACAATGAGCAGTTCTTC. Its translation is CATSRPNNEQFF.

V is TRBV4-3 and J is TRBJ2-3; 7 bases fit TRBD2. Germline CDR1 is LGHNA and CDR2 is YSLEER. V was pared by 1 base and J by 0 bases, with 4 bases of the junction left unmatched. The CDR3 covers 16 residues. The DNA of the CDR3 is TGCGCCAGCAGCCAAGGAATTAGCGGGAGCACAGATACGCAGTATTTT. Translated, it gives CASSQGISGSTDTQYF.

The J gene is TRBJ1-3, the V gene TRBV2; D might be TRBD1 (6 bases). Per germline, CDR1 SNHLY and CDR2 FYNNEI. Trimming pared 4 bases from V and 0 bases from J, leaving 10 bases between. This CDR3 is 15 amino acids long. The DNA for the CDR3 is TGTGCCAGCAGTGGGGGGGCCGACTCTGGAAACACCATATATTTT. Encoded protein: CASSGGADSGNTIYF.